The entry below describes one TCR beta chain. No cognate antigen has been identified for it. Base-call qualities are not available, and no considerably larger clone is one nucleotide away. This record belongs to a study of OX40 agonist ivuxolimab in advanced cancers. About the full investigation: Ivuxolimab, which targeted the costimulatory receptor OX40 (CD134), was an agonistic, fully human IgG2 monoclonal antibody. Three dose-escalation patients achieved partial responses, one with hepatocellular carcinoma and two with cutaneous melanoma. Intravenous ivuxolimab was administered to patients every 2 weeks at six dose levels: 0.01, 0.1, 0.3, 1.5, 3 and 10 mg/kg. Peripheral TCRbeta sequencing was intended to test whether TCR sequence diversity was altered and clonal T-cell expansion was caused by ivuxolimab. The monotherapy dose-escalation portion (N ≈ 52 patients) of the phase I ivuxolimab trial is reported in the paper. A male proportion of 70% to 90% and a mean age of approximately 61 years, ranging from roughly 20 to 80, were recorded for the dose-escalation cohort. Prior anti-PD-1, anti-PD-L1 or anti-CTLA-4 therapy was permitted, and approximately 42% of dose-escalation patients had received checkpoint inhibitors. Of the roughly 50 dose-escalation patients, hepatocellular carcinoma was present in approximately 20, melanoma in around 15, renal cell carcinoma in 9 and head and neck cancer in 9. What the work shows at the level of the full study, not this receptor alone: Clonal expansion of both CD4+ and CD8+ blood T cells was observed from baseline to week 6 at doses 0.1 to 3.0 mg/kg. In the 0.1-3.0 mg/kg groups, partial responders were among the patients with the lowest normalized peripheral clonal expansion, particularly in CD8+ T cells. Low levels of normalized T-cell clonal expansion were also seen in some patients who did not respond. The antigen specificity of the clonally expanded peripheral T cells was not determined. After ivuxolimab, expanded clones were on average more numerous among CD8+ T cells than among CD4+ T cells.

V is cut by 5 bases and J by 6 bases, and the space between the germline ends is 17 bases. The CDR3 runs 15 residues from the cysteine to the phenylalanine. Only CDR3 DNA remains: 45 bases, in frame from the first base. From a lookup of the germline V gene, CDR1 and CDR2 are KGHSH and LQKENI. For sequencing of the TCRbeta CDR3 region, genomic DNA was extracted from the sorted cells. The immunoSEQ Assay was used for sequencing of TCRbeta CDR3 regions. In TCRdb, the immuneACCESS table is reduced to in-frame sequences with V and J assigned. These tables do not hold every clone; where another copy was compared, an unresolved V gene accounts for under half, and the others remain unexplained. In this sample the table shows over 35,000 clones, approximately 80% of which occur a single time. The leading ten clones occupy approximately 23% of the sample. The trial excluded patients who had a history of autoimmune disease or who were on systemic immunosuppression. Peripheral blood for TCR sequencing was collected from all dose cohorts at baseline, on cycle 4 day 1, and on cycle 7 day 1. The samples were taken from a phase I, first-in-human, multicenter, open-label dose-escalation trial of ivuxolimab. Adults with locally advanced or metastatic melanoma, renal cell carcinoma, hepatocellular carcinoma or head and neck squamous cell carcinoma were enrolled in the trial. Before TCR sequencing, CD4+ T cells and CD8+ T cells were sorted from peripheral blood as separate populations.

Recombination linked TRBV18 to TRBJ1-5; a tentative D call is TRBD1 (6 bases match). The TCR originated in an adult with an advanced solid tumor such as melanoma, head and neck, liver or kidney cancer. The sequences come from CD4+ or CD8+ T cells sorted from blood, collected in a trial of the OX40 agonist ivuxolimab. The DNA reads TGTGCCAGCTCAAGCGACAGGCTGGGAGTTCAGCCCCAGCATTTT. Translated, this gives CASSSDRLGVQPQHF. The full variable domain, with segments outside the CDR3 supplied by the reference TRBV18 and TRBJ1-5 proteins, appears as NAGVMQNPRHLVRRRGQEARLRCSPMKGHSHVYWYRQLPEEGLKFMVYLQKENIIDESGMPKERFSAEFPKEGPSILRIQQVVRGDSAAYFCASSSDRLGVQPQHFGDGTRLSIL.